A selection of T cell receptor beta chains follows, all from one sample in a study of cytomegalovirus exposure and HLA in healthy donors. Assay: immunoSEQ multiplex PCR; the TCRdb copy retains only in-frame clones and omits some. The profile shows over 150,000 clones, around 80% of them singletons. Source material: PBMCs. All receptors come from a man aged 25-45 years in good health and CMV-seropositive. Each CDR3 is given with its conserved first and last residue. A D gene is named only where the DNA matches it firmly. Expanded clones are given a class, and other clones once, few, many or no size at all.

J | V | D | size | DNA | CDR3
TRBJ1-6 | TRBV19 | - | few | TGTGCCAGTAGGGGGGCCCCGATCTCACCCCTCCACTTT | CASRGAPISPLHF
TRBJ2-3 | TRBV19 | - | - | TGTGCCAGTAGTATTCCCGGTCCCACAGATACGCAGTATTTT | CASSIPGPTDTQYF
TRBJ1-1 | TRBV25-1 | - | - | TGTGCCAGCAGTGGAGACAGTGAAGCTTTCTTT | CASSGDSEAFF
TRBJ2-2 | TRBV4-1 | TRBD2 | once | TGCGCCAGCAGCCAAAGAGGGGGAAGCGGGGGGGGAAACACCGGGGAGCTGTTTTTT | CASSQRGGSGGGNTGELFF
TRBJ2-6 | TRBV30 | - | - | TGTGCCTGGACGGAGGCAGCTGGGGCCAACGTCCTGACTTTC | CAWTEAAGANVLTF
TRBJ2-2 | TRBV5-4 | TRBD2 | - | TGTGCCAGCAGCTCAGGACTAGCGGGAGGGCCCGTCCCCGGGGAGCTGTTTTTT | CASSSGLAGGPVPGELFF
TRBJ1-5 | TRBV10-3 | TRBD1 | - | TGTGCCATCAGACAGACAGGGGCGAACCAGCCCCAGCATTTT | CAIRQTGANQPQHF
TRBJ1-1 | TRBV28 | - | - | TGTGCCAGCAGTTTGCAACAGGGAAACACTGAAGCTTTCTTT | CASSLQQGNTEAFF
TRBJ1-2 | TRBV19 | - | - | TGTGCCAGTAGTATAGGGTCGAACAGGGTTCATGGCTACACCTTC | CASSIGSNRVHGYTF
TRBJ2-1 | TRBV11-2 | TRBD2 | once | TGTGCCAGCAGCTTAGCGGCTAGCGGTGGGAATGAGCAGTTCTTC | CASSLAASGGNEQFF
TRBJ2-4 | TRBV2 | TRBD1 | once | TGTGCCAGCAACCAGGGGGACATTCAGTACTTC | CASNQGDIQYF
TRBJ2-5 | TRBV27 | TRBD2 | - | TGTGCCAGCAGCCCGAGCGGGGGGAAAGAGACCCAGTACTTC | CASSPSGGKETQYF
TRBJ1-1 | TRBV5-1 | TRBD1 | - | TGCGCCAGCAGCTTAAACGGACAGGGGTACACTGAAGCTTTCTTT | CASSLNGQGYTEAFF
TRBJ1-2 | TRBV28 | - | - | TGTGCCAGCGGGGCCACGGGGGGAAACTATGGCTACACCTTC | CASGATGGNYGYTF
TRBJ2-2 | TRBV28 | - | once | TGTGCCAGCAGTTTATTGACCAGGGTGAGCGGGGAGCTGTTTTTT | CASSLLTRVSGELFF
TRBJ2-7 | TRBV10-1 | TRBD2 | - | TGCGCCAGCAGCCTAGCGGCAAGGCCCTACGAGCAGTACTTC | CASSLAARPYEQYF
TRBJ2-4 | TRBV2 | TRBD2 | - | TGTGCCAGCAGTGGGGGGGGACTACCCAAAAACATTCAGTACTTC | CASSGGGLPKNIQYF
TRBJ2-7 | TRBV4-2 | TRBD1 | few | TGTGCCAGCAGCCAAGACCCCTCGACAGGGGCCTACGAGCAGTACTTC | CASSQDPSTGAYEQYF
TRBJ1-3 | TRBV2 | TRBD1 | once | TGTGCCAGCAGCCCTCCCCTCCGGGACAGGGGGAACACCATATATTTT | CASSPPLRDRGNTIYF
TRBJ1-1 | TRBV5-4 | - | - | TGTGCCAGCAGCTTGGAGGTGAGGCGGGGGAACACTGAAGCTTTCTTT | CASSLEVRRGNTEAFF
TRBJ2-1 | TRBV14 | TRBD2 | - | TGTGCCAGCAGCCTGCGATTGGTCGGGACTAGCGGTTCTTTCTCCTACAATGAGCAGTTCTTC | CASSLRLVGTSGSFSYNEQFF
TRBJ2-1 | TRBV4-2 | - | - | TGTGCCAGCAGCCACCGAGGGGGGGGTTACGGGTGGAGATCCAATGAGCAGTTCTTC | CASSHRGGGYGWRSNEQFF
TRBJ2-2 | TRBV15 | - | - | TGTGCCACCAGCAGAGTTATGACCGGGGAGCTGTTTTTT | CATSRVMTGELFF
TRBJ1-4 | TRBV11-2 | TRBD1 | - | TGTGCCAGCAGCCGCACAGGGGGCGTCGCAACTAATGAAAAACTGTTTTTT | CASSRTGGVATNEKLFF
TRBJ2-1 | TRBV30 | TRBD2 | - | TGTGCCTGGAAGGCAGCGGGACCCTACAATGAGCAGTTCTTC | CAWKAAGPYNEQFF
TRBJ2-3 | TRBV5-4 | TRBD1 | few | TGTGCCAGCAGCTCCCGGGACAGGGGGACAGATACGCAGTATTTT | CASSSRDRGTDTQYF
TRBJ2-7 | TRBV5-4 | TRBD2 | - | TGTGCCAGCAGCTTGGCCCCGGGGGGAGAAGGTTTCTACGAGCAGTACTTC | CASSLAPGGEGFYEQYF
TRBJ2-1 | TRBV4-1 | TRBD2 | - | TGCGCCAGCAGCCAATTCCGCCAAGGAGCGGGACCTCGCTCCTACAATGAGCAGTTCTTC | CASSQFRQGAGPRSYNEQFF
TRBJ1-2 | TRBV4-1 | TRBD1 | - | TGCGCCAGCAGCCAAGATCTTATGGCAGGGGGCTATGGCTACACCTTC | CASSQDLMAGGYGYTF
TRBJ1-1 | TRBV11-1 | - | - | TGTGCCAGCAGCTTAGTAGGGGCTGTGCACACTGAAGCTTTCTTT | CASSLVGAVHTEAFF
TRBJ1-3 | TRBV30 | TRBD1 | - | TGTGCCTGGAGTCAGGGACAGTCTGGAAACACCATATATTTT | CAWSQGQSGNTIYF
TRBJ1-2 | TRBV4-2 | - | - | TGTGCCAGCAGCCAAGAACCAGCCACCAGCGACTTCTATGGCTACACCTTC | CASSQEPATSDFYGYTF
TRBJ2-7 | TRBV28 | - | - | TGTGCCAGCAGCCAAAGACACGGCCAGACCTACGAGCAGTACTTC | CASSQRHGQTYEQYF
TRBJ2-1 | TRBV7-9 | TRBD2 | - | TGTTCCAGCAGCTCACGGGGACTAGCGGGAGCTAATGAGCAGTTCTTC | CSSSSRGLAGANEQFF
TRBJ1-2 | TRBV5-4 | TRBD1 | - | TGTGCCAGCAGCTTGCGGAGGACAGGATCTAGCTATGGCTACACCTTC | CASSLRRTGSSYGYTF
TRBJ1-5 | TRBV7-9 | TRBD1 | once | TGTGCCAGCAGCTTAGCTCGACAGGGCGTCGCGGGCAATCAGCCCCAGCATTTT | CASSLARQGVAGNQPQHF
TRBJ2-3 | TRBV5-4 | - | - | TGTGCCAGCAGCTTGCGTGGCTCCCAAGATACGCAGTATTTT | CASSLRGSQDTQYF
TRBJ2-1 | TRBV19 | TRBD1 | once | TGTGCCACCCAAGAGGACAGGTCGTTGAGCTCCTACAATGAGCAGTTCTTC | CATQEDRSLSSYNEQFF
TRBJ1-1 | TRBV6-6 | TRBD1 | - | TGTGCCAGCAGTTACTCAAGGACAGGGACGGCTTTCTTT | CASSYSRTGTAFF
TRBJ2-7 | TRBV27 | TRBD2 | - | TGTGCCAGCCGGACTAGCGGGAGGAGGGGCCACGAGCAGTACTTC | CASRTSGRRGHEQYF
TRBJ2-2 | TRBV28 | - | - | TGTGCCAGCTTTGGAGAGGACACCGGGGAGCTGTTTTTT | CASFGEDTGELFF